Below, one TCR beta chain is given with its context. Its target is not known. The data stem from a study of cytomegalovirus exposure and HLA in healthy donors. Study-wide results and limits: Presence/absence analyses assumed roughly uniform sequencing depth across donors. CMV serostatus alone was available as immune exposure information.

V lost 6 bases, J lost 0 bases, and 13 bases lay in between. In germline, CDR1 is MNHEY, CDR2 SMNVEV (reference sequence). The CDR3 consists of 15 residues. Healthy bone marrow donors made up the donors. This PCR relied on a set of 60 Vbeta primers and 13 Jbeta primers. The data were produced by immunoSEQ multiplex PCR, yet TCRdb's version contains in-frame clones alone and is incomplete. The sample lists about 130,000 clones; around 73% were seen once. This TCR derives from a man aged 30 to 39 in good health and CMV-seropositive. The rearrangement uses TRBV27 and TRBJ2-3; weak D call: TRBD2 (5 bases). Sequencing input: PBMCs. The CDR3 bases are TGTGCCAGCAGCCGAGCGGAAAGCAGCACAGATACGCAGTATTTT. Protein: CASSRAESSTDTQYF.